This TCR beta chain was recovered during a study of post-analysis software for immune sequencing data (dated by TCRdb to about 2015). Regarding the complete study: The recorded disease courses included relapsing-remitting, secondary progressive and progressive-relapsing multiple sclerosis, and some patients had no subtype annotation. The patient repertoires were set against about 12 previously published healthy control repertoires from donors whose ages ranged from 6 to 25 years. A subset of samples was prepared in parallel using single-end sample barcoding, then pooled and co-amplified after Illumina adapter ligation. Results and caveats for the whole study, not just this receptor: The multiple sclerosis patient group was slightly younger than the control group. Four or five TRBV segments, including TRBV5-6, TRBV5-1 and TRBV20-1, were significantly more frequent in patients than controls. Direct clustering with F measure revealed strong co-clustering of samples prepared in the same batch, which led to a batch-effect correction. Multiple sclerosis patients had significantly lower normalized Chao1 diversity than controls, a result that suggests substantial peripheral T-cell clonal expansion.

The germline V gene encodes CDR1 DFQATT and CDR2 SNEGSKA (reference sequence). The CDR3 spans 17 residues, from the cysteine through the phenylalanine. Of all the DNA, just the CDR3 is kept, 51 bases in frame from base 1. Trimming removed 2 bases from V and 1 base from J; the gene matches leave 14 bases unexplained. Comments on this clonotype: Its antigen target is currently unknown. Base qualities are missing; no much larger clone stands one base away.

Library preparation was by PCR. The listed sequencing device is Illumina HiSeq 2500. To reduce PCR and sequencing biases, unique molecular identifiers were incorporated into the TCR beta cDNA libraries. Per 1 to 10 million input T cells, some 500,000 cDNA molecules were obtained, such that each molecule approximated one T cell. Patient libraries were prepared and sequenced with the same protocol used for the earlier healthy control dataset. Samples belonging to the same batch were prepared together, multiplexed and sequenced on a shared HiSeq lane. The authors' analysis ran thus. MIGEC was used to process the raw barcoded reads, and molecular identifier groups with only a single read were discarded before consensus assembly and CDR3 extraction. VDJtools was used for post-analysis of the clonotype tables, and diversity was normalized by down-sampling every dataset to the size of the smallest sample. Repertoire overlap clustering matched CDR3 amino acid but not nucleotide sequences to correct batch-related cross-sample contamination. TCRdb reprocessed the public reads (quality trimming at Q25 with fastp, clone calling with MiXCR) and kept in-frame beta chains. Each entry merges the rows of one CDR3 protein and shows their most common DNA and genes. V and J calls and clone size were set by TCRdb, not the authors. For this sample there are 400,000 to 500,000 distinct CDR3 sequences; about 40% appear just once. The ten largest clones take up about 8% of the sample.

TCR beta repertoires were profiled from peripheral blood of under 15 young patients with multiple sclerosis to demonstrate the VDJtools post-analysis software. Multiple sclerosis patients were children and adolescents aged about 6 to 15 years. The sequencing sample was made of blood. The chain was built from TRBV20-1 and TRBJ2-7, and TRBD2 aligns with 7 junction nucleotides. This TCR derives from a girl between 2 and 10 years old with multiple sclerosis. Here the CDR3 is given as CSARKFLAELPSYEQYF. Read as DNA, the sequence is TGCAGTGCTAGAAAATTCCTAGCGGAACTACCATCCTACGAGCAGTACTTC.